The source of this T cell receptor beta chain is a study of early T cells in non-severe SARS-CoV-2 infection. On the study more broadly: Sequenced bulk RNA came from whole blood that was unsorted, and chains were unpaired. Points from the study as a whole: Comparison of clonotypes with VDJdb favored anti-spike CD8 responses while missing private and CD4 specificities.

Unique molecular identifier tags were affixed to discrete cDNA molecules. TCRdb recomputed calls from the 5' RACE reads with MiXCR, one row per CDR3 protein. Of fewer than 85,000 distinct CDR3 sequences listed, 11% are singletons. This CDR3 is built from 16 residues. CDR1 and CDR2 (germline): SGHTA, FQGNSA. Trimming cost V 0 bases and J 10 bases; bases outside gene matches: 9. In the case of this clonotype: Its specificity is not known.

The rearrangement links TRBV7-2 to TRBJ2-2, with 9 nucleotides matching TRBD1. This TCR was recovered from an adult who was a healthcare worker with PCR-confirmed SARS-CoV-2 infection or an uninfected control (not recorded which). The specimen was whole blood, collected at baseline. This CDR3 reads CASSLAPGQGLLELFF. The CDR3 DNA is TGTGCCAGCAGCTTAGCGCCGGGACAGGGCCTTTTGGAGCTGTTTTTT.